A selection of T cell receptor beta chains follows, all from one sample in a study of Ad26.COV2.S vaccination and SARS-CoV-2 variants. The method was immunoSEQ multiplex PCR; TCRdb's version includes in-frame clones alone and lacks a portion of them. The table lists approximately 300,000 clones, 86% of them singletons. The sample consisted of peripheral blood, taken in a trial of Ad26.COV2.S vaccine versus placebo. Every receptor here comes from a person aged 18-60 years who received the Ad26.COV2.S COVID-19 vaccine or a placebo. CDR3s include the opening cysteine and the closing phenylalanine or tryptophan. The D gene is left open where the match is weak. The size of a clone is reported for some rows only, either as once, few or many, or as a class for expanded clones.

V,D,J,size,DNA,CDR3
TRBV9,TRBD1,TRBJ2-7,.,TGTGCCAGCAGCGGAGGGACAGGGGGTCCTAACGAGCAGTACTTC,CASSGGTGGPNEQYF
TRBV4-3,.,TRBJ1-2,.,TGCGCCAGCAGCCCTCAGACACAGGGAGGTGGCTACACCTTC,CASSPQTQGGGYTF
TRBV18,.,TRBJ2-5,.,TGTGCCAGCTCACCAGCGCGCCAAGAGACCCAGTACTTC,CASSPARQETQYF
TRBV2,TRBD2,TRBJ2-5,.,TGTGCCAGCAGGTCGGGGGGGGAGACCCAGTACTTC,CASRSGGETQYF
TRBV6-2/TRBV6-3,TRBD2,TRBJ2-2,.,TGTGCCAGCAGTGGACGTGGACTAGCGGGGAACACCGGGGAGCTGTTTTTT,CASSGRGLAGNTGELFF
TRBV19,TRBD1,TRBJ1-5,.,TGTGCCAGTAGTATCTGGAGGACAGGGGGTCAGCCCCAGCATTTT,CASSIWRTGGQPQHF
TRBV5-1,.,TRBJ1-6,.,TGCGCCAGCAGCTTGGCCAGTTCGGCCGGGTATAATTCACCCCTCCACTTT,CASSLASSAGYNSPLHF
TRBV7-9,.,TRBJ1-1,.,TGTGCCAGCAGCTTGCAGGGTTCCACTGAAGCTTTCTTT,CASSLQGSTEAFF
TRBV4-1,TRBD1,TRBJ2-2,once,TGCGCCAGCAGCCAAGAAGGGACAGGGAACACCGGGGAGCTGTTTTTT,CASSQEGTGNTGELFF
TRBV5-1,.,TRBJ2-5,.,TGCGCCAGCAGCTTGGGAGGGCGTGAGAGGGAGACCCAGTACTTC,CASSLGGRERETQYF
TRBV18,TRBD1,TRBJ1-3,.,TGTGCCAGCTCACCACCGCTGACAGGGGCTGGAAACACCATATATTTT,CASSPPLTGAGNTIYF
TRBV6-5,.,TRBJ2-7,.,TGTGCCAGCAGTTACCAGAGGGAGGTTAGCGAGCAGTACTTC,CASSYQREVSEQYF